The sample holds many counts of the clone carrying this T cell receptor beta chain. Its antigen is not identified. This CDR3 has 13 residues. V lost 3 bases and J 4 bases, leaving 9 bases between the germline ends. Germline CDR1 is SSHAT and CDR2 is FNYEAQ (reference sequence). This sample was included in a study of T-cell reconstitution after alpha-beta-depleted transplantation in children. Study outcomes and limitations: Some patients owed their high day-60 TCRbeta diversity to surviving recipient T cells and thymic progenitors. Two months or so post-transplant, alpha-beta T cells reportedly derived from several hundred expanded graft clones. Newly made T cells mostly supplied T-cell counts and diversity one year after transplant.

Unique molecular identifiers were incorporated into the prepared TCRbeta library. MiXCR was run by TCRdb on the PCR reads, yielding one entry per CDR3 protein. Among some 220,000 distinct CDR3 sequences, approximately 10% were seen once, and the ten largest hold roughly 28%. This TCR derives from a child in the first two years of life with acute myeloid leukemia, due to receive a stem cell transplant. The chain employs TRBV7-7 and TRBJ1-1; D unclear. Specimen: PBMCs, collected before TCRalphabeta/CD19-depleted stem cell transplant. The CDR3 bases are TGTGCCAGCAGCTTGACGGACCTCACTGAAGCTTTCTTT. It codes for CASSLTDLTEAFF. The whole variable domain, filled in from reference TRBV7-7 and TRBJ1-1, reads GAGVSQSPRYKVTKRGQDVTLRCDPISSHATLYWYQQALGQGPEFLTYFNYEAQPDKSGLPSDRFSAERPEGSISTLTIQRTEQRDSAMYRCASSLTDLTEAFFGQGTRLTVV.